The rows below give T cell receptor beta chains drawn from one sample of a study of blood T cells in healthy people across ages. TCRdb ran MiXCR on the 5' RACE reads and lists one entry per CDR3 protein. The sample yields just under 900,000 distinct CDR3 sequences, more than 25% seen once. Sequenced input: blood. The receptors shown here come from a woman older than 75 in good health. CDR3s include the opening cysteine and the closing phenylalanine or tryptophan.

CDR3aa: CATSREGRMRRYNSPLHF; v_gene: TRBV15
CDR3aa: CAISIRGNTGELFF; v_gene: TRBV10-3
CDR3aa: CASHETGGSYGYTF; v_gene: TRBV18
CDR3aa: CASSGRDRVTF; v_gene: TRBV7-2
CDR3aa: CASSLSPMPGNTIYF; v_gene: TRBV12-3/TRBV12-4
CDR3aa: CASSWTGVSTEAFF; v_gene: TRBV6-2/TRBV6-3
CDR3aa: CASSLAGIHEQYF; v_gene: TRBV12-3/TRBV12-4
CDR3aa: CASSPSQGSGNTEAFF; v_gene: TRBV18
CDR3aa: CASSFSSGGAGNTQYF; v_gene: TRBV12-3/TRBV12-4
CDR3aa: CASSLTGRRAIGETQYF; v_gene: TRBV28
CDR3aa: CASSVKIETEAFF; v_gene: TRBV2
CDR3aa: CASSNAGALSYEQYF; v_gene: TRBV27
CDR3aa: CVSSLVARSNEKLFF; v_gene: TRBV7-2
CDR3aa: CASSPGFPEAFF; v_gene: TRBV6-6
CDR3aa: CASSPRGTGSDEQYF; v_gene: TRBV18
CDR3aa: CASSLLGENIQYF; v_gene: TRBV7-2
CDR3aa: CASSLTTGKYNEQFF; v_gene: TRBV7-2
CDR3aa: CAISESPLSPGAYGYTF; v_gene: TRBV10-3
CDR3aa: CASRSRGANTGELFF; v_gene: TRBV27
CDR3aa: CASKLTPPNAASTDTQYF; v_gene: TRBV28
CDR3aa: CASRLLAGGAYNEQFF; v_gene: TRBV12-3/TRBV12-4
CDR3aa: CAERGVSNEQYF; v_gene: TRBV11-2
CDR3aa: CASSLVSGGRETQYF; v_gene: TRBV7-2
CDR3aa: CSVEMRSVYQETQYF; v_gene: TRBV29-1
CDR3aa: CASSSIRGATEAFF; v_gene: TRBV7-8
CDR3aa: CASSPTGSHYGYTF; v_gene: TRBV18
CDR3aa: CASSLIAGGGEQFF; v_gene: TRBV11-2
CDR3aa: CASSEHPGLRTDTQYF; v_gene: TRBV6-1
CDR3aa: CASSYRGRTSGESPYEQYF; v_gene: TRBV7-2
CDR3aa: CASSFGTRSYNEQFF; v_gene: TRBV5-5
CDR3aa: CASSSVPSGDTQYF; v_gene: TRBV7-2
CDR3aa: CASSLASSGATIAKNIQYF; v_gene: TRBV7-2
CDR3aa: CASRPGTSNEQYF; v_gene: TRBV7-2
CDR3aa: CASSSGGAFEQFF; v_gene: TRBV7-3
CDR3aa: CAIRKTSGAETQYF; v_gene: TRBV10-3
CDR3aa: CASSLVGSSEANVLTF; v_gene: TRBV5-6
CDR3aa: CASSLKIGTEAFF; v_gene: TRBV11-2
CDR3aa: CSARDPGGTQYF; v_gene: TRBV20-1
CDR3aa: CSAWDRVHNEKLFF; v_gene: TRBV20-1
CDR3aa: CASSLAGGGNIQYF; v_gene: TRBV12-3/TRBV12-4
CDR3aa: CSAGTDANYGYTF; v_gene: TRBV29-1
CDR3aa: CSARETGDGSPLHF; v_gene: TRBV20-1
CDR3aa: CASTAGDRRYNEQFF; v_gene: TRBV12-3/TRBV12-4
CDR3aa: CASRNRVTGELFF; v_gene: TRBV18
CDR3aa: CASSAGGQAEAFF; v_gene: TRBV25-1
CDR3aa: CASSQTGREQYF; v_gene: TRBV7-9
CDR3aa: CASIQLGGYTF; v_gene: TRBV28
CDR3aa: CASKATNYNEQFF; v_gene: TRBV6-2/TRBV6-3
CDR3aa: CASSYTVSVRSYNEQFF; v_gene: TRBV6-5
CDR3aa: CASSSGTGGADTQYF; v_gene: TRBV7-9
CDR3aa: CASIPGVLNTEAFF; v_gene: TRBV6-5
CDR3aa: CASSYFIWTGANVLTF; v_gene: TRBV6-6
CDR3aa: CASSLAPGQGAQETQYF; v_gene: TRBV5-1